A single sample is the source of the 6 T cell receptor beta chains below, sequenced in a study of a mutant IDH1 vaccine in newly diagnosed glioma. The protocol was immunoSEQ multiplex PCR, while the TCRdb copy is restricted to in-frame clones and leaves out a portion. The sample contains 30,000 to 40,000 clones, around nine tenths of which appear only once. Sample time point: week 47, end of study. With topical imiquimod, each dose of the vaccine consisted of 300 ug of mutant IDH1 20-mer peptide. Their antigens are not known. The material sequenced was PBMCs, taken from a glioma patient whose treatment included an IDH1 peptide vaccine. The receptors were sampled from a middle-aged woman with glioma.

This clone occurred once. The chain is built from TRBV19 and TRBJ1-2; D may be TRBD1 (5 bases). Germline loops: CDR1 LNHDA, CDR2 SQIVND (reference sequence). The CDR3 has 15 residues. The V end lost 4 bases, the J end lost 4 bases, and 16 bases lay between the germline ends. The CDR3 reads CASSRQGVYGYGYTF. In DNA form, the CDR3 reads TGTGCCAGTAGTAGGCAGGGCGTTTATGGCTATGGCTACACCTTC.

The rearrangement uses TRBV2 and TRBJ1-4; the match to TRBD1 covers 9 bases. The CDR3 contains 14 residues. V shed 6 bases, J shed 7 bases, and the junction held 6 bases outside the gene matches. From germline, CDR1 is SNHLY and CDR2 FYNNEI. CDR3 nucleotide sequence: TGTGCCAGCAGGAGACAGGGGGAAAGTGAAAAACTGTTTTTT. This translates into CASRRQGESEKLFF.

CDR3 sequence: CASSDNGGRETQYF. CDR3 coding DNA: TGTGCCAGCAGTGATAACGGGGGCAGGGAGACCCAGTACTTC. V and J are TRBV2 and TRBJ2-5; tentatively, D is TRBD1 or TRBD2 (6 bases each). Germline values: CDR1 SNHLY, CDR2 FYNNEI. The CDR3 totals 14 residues. V dropped 3 bases and J dropped 5 bases, with 13 bases sitting between them.

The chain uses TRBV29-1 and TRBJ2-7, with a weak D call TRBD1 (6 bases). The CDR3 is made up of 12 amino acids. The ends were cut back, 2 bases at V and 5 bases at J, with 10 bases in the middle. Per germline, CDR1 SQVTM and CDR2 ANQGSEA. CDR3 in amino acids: CSVELQGHEQYF. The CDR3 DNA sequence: TGCAGCGTTGAATTACAGGGCCACGAGCAGTACTTC.

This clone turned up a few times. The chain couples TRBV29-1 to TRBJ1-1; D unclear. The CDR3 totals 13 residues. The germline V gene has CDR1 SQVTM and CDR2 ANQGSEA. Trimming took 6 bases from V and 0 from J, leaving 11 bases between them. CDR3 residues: CSVATRLNTEAFF. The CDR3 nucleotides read TGCAGCGTAGCTACAAGACTGAACACTGAAGCTTTCTTT. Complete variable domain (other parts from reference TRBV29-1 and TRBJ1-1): SAVISQKPSRDICQRGTSLTIQCQVDSQVTMMFWYRQQPGQSLTLIATANQGSEATYESGFVIDKFPISRPNLTFSTLTVSNMSPEDSSIYLCSVATRLNTEAFFGQGTRLTVV.

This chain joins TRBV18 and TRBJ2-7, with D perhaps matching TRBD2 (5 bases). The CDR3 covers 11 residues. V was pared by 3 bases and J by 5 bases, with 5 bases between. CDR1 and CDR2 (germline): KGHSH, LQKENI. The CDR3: CASSPRDEQYF. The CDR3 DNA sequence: TGTGCCAGCTCACCGAGGGACGAGCAGTACTTC.